The 26 T cell receptor beta chains presented below share a single source sample, sequenced in a study of human CD8 memory T cell subsets. TCR beta libraries were made by UMI-labeled 5' RACE. TCRdb ran MiXCR on the 5' RACE reads and lists one entry per CDR3 protein. The sample lists more than 6,000 distinct CDR3 sequences; about 3.9% were seen once. The sample taken for sequencing was CD8+ T cells from PBMCs. The receptors come from a human donor in good health.

This clonotype was recorded at least ten times. The chain uses TRBV7-9 and TRBJ1-5, with D unresolved. Between the trimmed V and J ends, which lost 5 bases and 5 bases, there was a span of 16 bases. CDR3 length: 15 residues. The germline V gene encodes CDR1 SEHNR and CDR2 FQNEAQ (reference sequence). The CDR3 bases are TGTGCCAGCAGCCACTCCACCCCAAGGGATCAGCCCCAGCATTTT. It yields the protein CASSHSTPRDQPQHF.

This clonotype came up many times. CDR3 protein: CASSWDRLAKNIQYF. The CDR3 region has the DNA TGTGCCAGCAGCTGGGACAGACTAGCCAAAAACATTCAGTACTTC. The rearrangement joins TRBV7-9 to TRBJ2-4, with 7 nucleotides matching TRBD1. The CDR3 has 15 residues. Losses at the gene ends were 4 bases for V and 0 bases for J; bases not matched to a gene: 3. Germline V gives CDR1 SEHNR, CDR2 FQNEAQ (reference sequence).

This clonotype has ten or more counts. The V gene is TRBV27, the J gene TRBJ1-6; D uncertain. The CDR3 has 15 residues. Looked up from germline, CDR1 is MNHEY and CDR2 is SMNVEV (reference sequence). The V end lost 3 bases, the J end lost 6 bases, and 12 bases lay between the germline ends. The CDR3 spells CASSFQGYGNSPLHF. CDR3 nucleotide sequence: TGTGCCAGCAGTTTTCAAGGATATGGTAATTCACCCCTCCACTTT.

This clonotype is classed as large (0.1 to 1%). The rearrangement uses TRBV29-1 and TRBJ2-7; D perhaps matches TRBD1 (6 bases). Germline CDR1 SQVTM, CDR2 ANQGSEA. The V end lost 6 bases, the J end lost 3 bases, and 9 bases lay between the germline ends. The CDR3 contains 11 residues. CDR3 DNA sequence: TGCAGCGTGGGGGACAACTACGAGCAGTACTTC. Translating it yields CSVGDNYEQYF.

To note about this clonotype: Since a much larger clone is just one base distant, this may be a read error. The conserved phenylalanine or tryptophan is not found at the CDR3 terminus, so this likely reflects a read error. V and J are TRBV7-6 and TRBJ2-7; D not certain. The CDR3 consists of 12 residues. V was clipped by 4 bases and J by 7 bases, with 11 bases between them. From germline, CDR1 is SGHVS and CDR2 FNYEAQ. The CDR3 sequence is CASSSGDEEQYY. The DNA of the CDR3 is TGTGCCAGCAGCTCCGGCGACGAGGAGCAGTACTAC.

In its sample, this clonotype was seen a few times. This rearrangement joins TRBV28 to TRBJ2-7; D is unclear. The CDR3 is 13 residues long. V lost 4 bases and J lost 6, with 13 bases in between. Germline CDR1 and CDR2: MDHEN and SYDVKM. The CDR3 protein is CASSSPPRFEQYF. CDR3 sequence (DNA): TGTGCCAGCAGTTCCCCCCCTCGGTTCGAGCAGTACTTC.

A single count supports this clonotype. The chain has TRBV4-2 and TRBJ2-7, with D unclear. This CDR3 has 13 residues. CDR1 is LGHNA and CDR2 is YNFKEQ in the germline V gene. Trimming left V 3 bases short and J 4 bases short, with 10 bases between. The CDR3 DNA reads TGTGCCAGCAGCCATTCTCCTGATTACGAGCAGTACTTC. The encoded protein is CASSHSPDYEQYF.

This clonotype occurred many times. The V and J genes are TRBV7-8 and TRBJ2-2; tentative D call: TRBD2 (5 bases). The CDR3 has 14 amino acids. The germline CDR1 and CDR2 sequences are SGHVS and FQNEAQ. Trimming shortened V by 6 bases and J by 2 bases, and 10 bases separated the two germline ends. CDR3 coding DNA: TGTGCCAGCAGTCAGAGGGTTAACACCGGGGAGCTGTTTTTT. It encodes CASSQRVNTGELFF.

This clonotype is medium-sized within its sample. This chain joins TRBV27 and TRBJ2-5; possible D gene TRBD1, 5 bases. Germline V CDR1 and CDR2: MNHEY, SMNVEV (reference sequence). Trimming left V 1 base short and J 6 bases short, with 15 bases between. The CDR3 is made up of 15 amino acids. The CDR3 sequence is CASSLLAGYEQTQYF. In DNA, the CDR3 is TGTGCCAGCAGTTTATTGGCAGGGTATGAACAGACCCAGTACTTC.

This clonotype was seen many times. V is TRBV4-3 and J is TRBJ2-3; the match to TRBD2 covers 9 bases. The CDR3 is 18 residues long. Germline trimming cut 0 bases from V and 11 bases from J; bases unmatched to any gene: 18. CDR1 and CDR2 from the germline V gene are LGHNA and YSLEER. This CDR3 reads CASSQDVSLSGGDKGQYF. In nucleotides, the CDR3 is TGCGCCAGCAGCCAAGACGTGTCCCTTAGCGGGGGAGATAAGGGGCAGTATTTT.

This clonotype was counted at least ten times. The genes are TRBV7-2 and TRBJ2-7, with 9 bases that match TRBD1. CDR1 and CDR2 from the germline V gene are SGHTA and FQGNSA. Trimming took 3 bases from V and 4 from J; bases not matched to a gene: 10. CDR3 length: 16 residues. CDR3 region: CASSLGDRVGSYEQYF. CDR3 sequence (DNA): TGTGCCAGCAGCTTGGGGGACAGGGTCGGTTCGTACGAGCAGTACTTC.

In its sample, this clonotype was seen many times. The J gene is TRBJ2-7, the V gene TRBV29-1; no clear D gene. Deletions cut 1 base from V and 3 bases from J, with 16 bases between. The CDR3 is made up of 15 amino acids. Germline CDR1 and CDR2: SQVTM and ANQGSEA. The CDR3 nucleotides read TGCAGCGTTGAAGGGGCCGGGTCGTGGGACTACGAGCAGTACTTC. Its protein is CSVEGAGSWDYEQYF.

This clonotype has just a few counts. The chain couples TRBV28 to TRBJ2-7; 8 positions agree with TRBD1. The trim removed 6 bases at V and 3 bases at J, leaving 10 bases unmatched. This CDR3 region has 15 residues. Germline V gene sequence: CDR1 MDHEN, CDR2 SYDVKM. CDR3 amino acids: CASSHTGTGNYEQYF. CDR3 sequence (DNA): TGTGCCAGCAGCCATACCGGGACAGGTAACTACGAGCAGTACTTC.

V gene TRBV4-1 combines with J gene TRBJ1-1, with 7 bases that match TRBD1. J lost 3 bases, V lost 6 bases, and 7 bases had no gene match. CDR1 is MGHRA and CDR2 is YSYEKL in the germline V gene. This CDR3 region has 14 residues. CDR3 bases: TGCGCCAGCAGTCTGCAGGGGGGGGACACTGAAGCTTTCTTT. Translation gives CASSLQGGDTEAFF.

The table lists this clonotype with many counts. The chain uses TRBV7-9 and TRBJ1-5; possible D gene TRBD1, 6 bases. The CDR3 is made up of 15 amino acids. Trimming took off 0 bases at V and 2 bases at J, with 8 bases between the two ends. In germline, CDR1 is SEHNR, CDR2 FQNEAQ (reference sequence). The CDR3 bases are TGTGCCAGCAGCTTAGCGGGGGGGCGCAATCAGCCCCAGCATTTT. Translated: CASSLAGGRNQPQHF.

About this clonotype: An end of the junction does not agree with germline; a read error may underlie this. This chain joins TRBV2 and TRBJ2-5; 7 bases line up with TRBD1. Looked up from germline, CDR1 is SNHLY and CDR2 is FYNNEI. The CDR3 spans 15 residues. CDR3 sequence reads: CACSARGQTQETQYF. As DNA, the CDR3 is TGTGCCTGCAGTGCAAGGGGACAGACCCAAGAGACCCAGTACTTC.

The genes are TRBV5-3 and TRBJ2-1; the D gene is possibly TRBD1 (6 bases). TRBV5-3 has ORF status, its function being uncertain. Trimming removed 2 bases from V and 4 bases from J, with 13 bases in between. This CDR3 is built from 15 residues. This CDR3 is CARSLATGFYNEQFF. In DNA form, the CDR3 reads TGTGCCAGAAGCTTAGCGACAGGATTTTACAATGAGCAGTTCTTC.

This clonotype is labeled as medium-sized (0.01 to 0.1%). The chain employs TRBV7-9 and TRBJ1-5, with 9 bases lining up with TRBD1. V lost 5 bases to trimming and J lost 5 bases; unmatched junction nucleotides: 4. In germline, CDR1 is SEHNR, CDR2 FQNEAQ (reference sequence). The CDR3 is 14 amino acids. The CDR3 loop is CASSKQGAHQPQHF. The CDR3 nucleotides read TGTGCCAGCAGCAAACAGGGGGCTCATCAGCCCCAGCATTTT.

The chain combines TRBV27 with TRBJ2-7; 7 nucleotides match TRBD2. V gave up 2 bases and J gave up 4 bases; unmatched junction bases: 5. Germline CDR1 and CDR2: MNHEY and SMNVEV (reference sequence). The CDR3 is made up of 14 amino acids. The CDR3 sequence is CASSLGSGPYEQYF. The DNA of the CDR3 is TGTGCCAGCAGTTTAGGTAGCGGGCCTTACGAGCAGTACTTC.

This clonotype was seen ten or more times. V and J are TRBV5-6 and TRBJ2-3; D is unresolved. This CDR3 comprises 13 residues. Germline V CDR1 and CDR2: SGHDT, YYEEEE. Trimming stripped 4 bases from V and 2 bases from J, with 8 bases between. CDR3 coding DNA: TGTGCCAGCAGCCCCACTTTCACAGATACGCAGTATTTT. The encoded protein is CASSPTFTDTQYF.

This clonotype was seen a few times. V gene TRBV7-6 combines with J gene TRBJ2-2; no reliable D call. Germline V CDR1 and CDR2: SGHVS, FNYEAQ. Trimming removed 3 bases from V and 6 bases from J, with 5 bases in between. The CDR3 has 12 residues. CDR3 protein: CASSFPSGELFF. In DNA, the CDR3 is TGTGCCAGCAGCTTTCCTTCCGGGGAGCTGTTTTTT. Full variable domain (outside the CDR3, taken from reference TRBV7-6 and TRBJ2-2): GAGVSQSPRYKVTKRGQDVALRCDPISGHVSLYWYRQALGQGPEFLTYFNYEAQQDKSGLPNDRFSAERPEGSISTLTIQRTEQRDSAMYRCASSFPSGELFFGEGSRLTVL.

This clonotype was seen ten or more times. The chain uses TRBV4-3 and TRBJ2-1; D is perhaps TRBD2 (5 bases). The germline V and J ends were trimmed by 0 bases and 2 bases, with 11 bases remaining between them. From germline, CDR1 is LGHNA and CDR2 YSLEER. There are 16 residues in the CDR3. Here the CDR3 reads CASSQDLSGTYNEQFF. CDR3 DNA sequence: TGCGCCAGCAGCCAAGATCTCAGCGGAACCTACAATGAGCAGTTCTTC.

This clonotype is termed medium-sized. V and J are TRBV12-3 or TRBV12-4 and TRBJ1-5; D is unresolved. Trimming left V 3 bases short and J 2 bases short, with 8 bases between. The CDR3 extends over 14 amino acids. CDR3 bases: TGTGCCAGCAGTTTCGGTAGGGGCAATCAGCCCCAGCATTTT. Translated: CASSFGRGNQPQHF.

This clonotype came up a few times. V is TRBV27 and J is TRBJ1-1; TRBD1 matches 9 bases. Germline CDR1 is MNHEY and CDR2 is SMNVEV (reference sequence). The J segment lost 3 bases and the V segment lost 6 bases, leaving 11 bases of the junction unmatched. The CDR3 consists of 16 residues. CDR3: CASRTGTGSIYTEAFF. In nucleotides, the CDR3 is TGTGCCAGCAGAACCGGGACAGGGTCAATATACACTGAAGCTTTCTTT.

This clonotype was seen repeatedly, ten times or more. The chain joins TRBV4-2 to TRBJ2-1, with D possibly being TRBD1 or TRBD2 (7 bases each). Trimming removed 0 bases from V and 13 bases from J, with 16 bases in between. This CDR3 spans 14 amino acids. CDR1 is LGHNA and CDR2 is YNFKEQ in the germline V gene. The CDR3 nucleotides are TGTGCCAGCAGCCAAGATACCAGCGGGACAGATCAGTTCTTC. Translating it yields CASSQDTSGTDQFF.

This clonotype was counted a few times. This chain links TRBV15 with TRBJ1-5, with no clear D. Germline V gives CDR1 LNHNV, CDR2 YYDKDF (reference sequence). The CDR3 consists of 8 residues. The CDR3 is CSNQPQHF. CDR3 nucleotide sequence: TGTAGCAATCAGCCCCAGCATTTT.